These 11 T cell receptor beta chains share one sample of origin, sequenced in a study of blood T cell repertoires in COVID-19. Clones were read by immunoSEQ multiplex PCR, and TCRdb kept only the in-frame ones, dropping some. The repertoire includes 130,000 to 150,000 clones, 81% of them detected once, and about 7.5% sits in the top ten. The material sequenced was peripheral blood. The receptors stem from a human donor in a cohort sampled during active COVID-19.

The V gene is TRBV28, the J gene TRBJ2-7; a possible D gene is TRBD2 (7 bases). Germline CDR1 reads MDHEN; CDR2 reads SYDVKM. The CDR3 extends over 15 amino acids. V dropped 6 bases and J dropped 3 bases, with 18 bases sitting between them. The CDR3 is CASRSVGGRSYEQYF. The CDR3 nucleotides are TGTGCCAGCAGATCCGTCGGGGGGCGAAGCTACGAGCAGTACTTC.

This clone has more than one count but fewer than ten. DNA of the CDR3: TGTGCCAGCAGCTTTAGCGGGACCCCGAGCGAGCAGTTCTTC. The encoded protein is CASSFSGTPSEQFF. The chain couples TRBV7-3 to TRBJ2-1; 8 nucleotides align to TRBD2. J gave up 10 bases and V 3 bases, and 8 bases lay outside the gene matches. The CDR3 totals 14 residues. Germline-derived CDR1 and CDR2 are SGHTA and FQGTGA.

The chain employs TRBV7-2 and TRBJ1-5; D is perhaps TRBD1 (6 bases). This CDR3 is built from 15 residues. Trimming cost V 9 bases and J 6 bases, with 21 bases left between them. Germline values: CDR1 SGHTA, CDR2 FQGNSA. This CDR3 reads CARLSGARPLQPQHF. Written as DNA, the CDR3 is TGTGCCAGACTCTCAGGGGCCAGGCCACTTCAGCCCCAGCATTTT.

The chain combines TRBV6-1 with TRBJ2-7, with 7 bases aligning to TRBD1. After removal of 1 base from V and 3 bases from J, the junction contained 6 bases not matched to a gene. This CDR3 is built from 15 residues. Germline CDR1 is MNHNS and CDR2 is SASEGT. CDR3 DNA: TGTGCCAGCAGTGAAGGACAGGGATCCTTCTACGAGCAGTACTTC. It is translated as CASSEGQGSFYEQYF.

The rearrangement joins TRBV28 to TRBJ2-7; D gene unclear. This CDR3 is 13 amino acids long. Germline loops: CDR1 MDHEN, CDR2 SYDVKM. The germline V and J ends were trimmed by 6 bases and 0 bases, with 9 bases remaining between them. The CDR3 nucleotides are TGTGCCAGCAGGAGAAAGCCCTCCTACGAGCAGTACTTC. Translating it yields CASRRKPSYEQYF.

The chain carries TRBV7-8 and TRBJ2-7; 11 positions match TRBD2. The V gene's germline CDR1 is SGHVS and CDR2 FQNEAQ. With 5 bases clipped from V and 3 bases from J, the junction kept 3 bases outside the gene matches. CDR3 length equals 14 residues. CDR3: CASSRTSGGYEQYF. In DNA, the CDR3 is TGTGCCAGCAGCAGAACTAGCGGGGGCTACGAGCAGTACTTC.

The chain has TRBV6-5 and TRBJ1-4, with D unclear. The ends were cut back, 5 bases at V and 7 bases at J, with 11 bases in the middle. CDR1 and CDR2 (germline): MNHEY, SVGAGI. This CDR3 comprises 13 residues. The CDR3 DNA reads TGTGCCAGCAGTACCCCCCTAGGTGAAAAACTGTTTTTT. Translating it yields CASSTPLGEKLFF.

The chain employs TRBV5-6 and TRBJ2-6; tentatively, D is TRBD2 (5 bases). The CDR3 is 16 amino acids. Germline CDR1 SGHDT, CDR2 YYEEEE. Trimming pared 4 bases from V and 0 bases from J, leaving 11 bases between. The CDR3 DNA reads TGTGCCAGCAGCCGCGGGCCTCGCTCTGGGGCCAACGTCCTGACTTTC. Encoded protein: CASSRGPRSGANVLTF.

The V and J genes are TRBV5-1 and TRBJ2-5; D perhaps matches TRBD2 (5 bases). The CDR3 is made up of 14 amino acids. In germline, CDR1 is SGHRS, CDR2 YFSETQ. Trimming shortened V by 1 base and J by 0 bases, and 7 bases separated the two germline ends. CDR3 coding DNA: TGCGCCAGCAGCTTGAGGAGGAACCAAGAGACCCAGTACTTC. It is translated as CASSLRRNQETQYF. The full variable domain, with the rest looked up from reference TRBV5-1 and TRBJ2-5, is KAGVTQTPRYLIKTRGQQVTLSCSPISGHRSVSWYQQTPGQGLQFLFEYFSETQRNKGNFPGRFSGRQFSNSRSEMNVSTLELGDSALYLCASSLRRNQETQYFGPGTRLLVL.

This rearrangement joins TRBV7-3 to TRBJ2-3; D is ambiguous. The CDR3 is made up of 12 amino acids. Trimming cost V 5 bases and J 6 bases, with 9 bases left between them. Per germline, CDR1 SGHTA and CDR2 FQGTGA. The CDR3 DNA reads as TGTGCCAGCAGCCCCCGTGCGGATACGCAGTATTTT. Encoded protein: CASSPRADTQYF. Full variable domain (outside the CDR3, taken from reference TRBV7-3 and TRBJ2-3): GAGVSQTPSNKVTEKGKYVELRCDPISGHTALYWYRQSLGQGPEFLIYFQGTGAADDSGLPNDRFFAVRPEGSVSTLKIQRTERGDSAVYLCASSPRADTQYFGPGTRLTVL.

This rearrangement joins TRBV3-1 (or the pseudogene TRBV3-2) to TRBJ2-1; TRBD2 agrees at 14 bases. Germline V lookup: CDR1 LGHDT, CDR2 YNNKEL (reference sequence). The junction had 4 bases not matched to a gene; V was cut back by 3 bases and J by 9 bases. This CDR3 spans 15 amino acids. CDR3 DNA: TGTGCCAGCAGCCAGACTAGCGGGAGGGATACTGAGCAGTTCTTC. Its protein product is CASSQTSGRDTEQFF.